Given below is one T cell receptor beta chain in context. This entry belongs to a study of blood T cell repertoires in COVID-19. Germline CDR1 reads GTSNPN; CDR2 reads SVGIG (reference sequence). V was cut by 5 bases and J by 3 bases, with 10 bases left in between. The CDR3 length is 12 residues. Measured with immunoSEQ multiplex PCR; TCRdb has only the in-frame clones, and not every one. The data hold about 190,000 clones, with around 85% observed a single time. This sequence was found in a woman aged 50 to 60 with acute or convalescent COVID-19. The rearrangement joins TRBV30 to TRBJ1-2; D ambiguous. Source material: peripheral blood. Here the CDR3 reads CAWVGDDYGYTF. The CDR3, as DNA: TGTGCCTGGGTGGGCGATGACTATGGCTACACCTTC.